The present T cell receptor beta chain was sequenced within a study of T-cell reconstitution after alpha-beta-depleted transplantation in children. Unique molecular identifiers were incorporated into the prepared TCRbeta library. A single record per CDR3 protein comes from TCRdb applying MiXCR to the PCR reads. The table lists roughly 74,000 distinct CDR3 sequences, around a sixth of them singletons. This clonotype has just a few counts. Its cognate antigen is unknown. Findings and caveats of the study: Elevated TCRbeta diversity at day 60 was traced, in some patients, to surviving recipient T cells and thymic progenitors. Several hundred graft clones that had expanded were reportedly the source of alpha-beta T cells about two months after transplant. Among T cells one year after transplant, newly produced cells accounted for most counts and diversity.

CDR1 and CDR2 from the germline V gene are MGHRA and YSYEKL. The V segment lost 7 bases and the J segment 0 bases; nucleotides outside the gene matches: 12. There are 19 residues in the CDR3. J is TRBJ2-1 and V is TRBV4-1, with 13 bases matching TRBD2. The clonotype was recovered from a male patient between 2 and 10 years old who had a stem cell transplant for acute lymphoblastic leukemia, so the T cells may come from the graft donor. The specimen was PBMCs, mostly from graft donor cells, collected 360 days after TCRalphabeta/CD19-depleted stem cell transplant. The CDR3 sequence: CASTSLTSGRSVSYNEQFF. The CDR3 DNA reads as TGCGCCAGCACCTCCTTGACTAGCGGGAGGTCGGTCTCCTACAATGAGCAGTTCTTC.